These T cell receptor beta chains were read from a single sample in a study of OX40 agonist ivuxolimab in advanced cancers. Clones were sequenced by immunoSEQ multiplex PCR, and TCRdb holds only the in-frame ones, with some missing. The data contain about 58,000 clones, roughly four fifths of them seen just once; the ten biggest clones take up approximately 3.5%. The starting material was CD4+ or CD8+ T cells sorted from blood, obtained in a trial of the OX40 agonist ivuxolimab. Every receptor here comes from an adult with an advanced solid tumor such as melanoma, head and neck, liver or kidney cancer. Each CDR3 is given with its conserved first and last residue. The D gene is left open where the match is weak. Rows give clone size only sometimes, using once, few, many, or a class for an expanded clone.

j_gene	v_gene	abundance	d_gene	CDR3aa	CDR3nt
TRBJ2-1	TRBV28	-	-	CASKQGLILRNEQFF	TGTGCCAGCAAGCAGGGTTTAATCCTACGGAATGAGCAGTTCTTC
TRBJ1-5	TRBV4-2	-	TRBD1	CASSHRSGTGKSLGGNQPQHF	TGTGCCAGCAGCCATCGTTCCGGGACAGGGAAGAGTCTGGGTGGCAATCAGCCCCAGCATTTT
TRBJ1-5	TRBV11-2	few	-	CASSSEAGLNQPQHF	TGTGCCAGCAGCTCAGAGGCAGGTCTCAATCAGCCCCAGCATTTT
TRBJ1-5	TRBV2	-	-	CASIGQLNQPQHF	TGTGCCAGCATTGGGCAGTTGAATCAGCCCCAGCATTTT
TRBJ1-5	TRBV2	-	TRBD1	CASSEQGGDQPQHF	TGTGCCAGCAGTGAACAGGGGGGCGATCAGCCCCAGCATTTT
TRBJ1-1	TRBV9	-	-	CASSPQSGNTEAFF	TGTGCCAGCAGCCCGCAATCTGGCAACACTGAAGCTTTCTTT
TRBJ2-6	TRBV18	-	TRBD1	CASSPTGGLSSGANVLTF	TGTGCCAGCTCACCGACAGGGGGCCTTTCCTCTGGGGCCAACGTCCTGACTTTC
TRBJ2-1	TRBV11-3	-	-	CASSFYRVHEQFF	TGTGCCAGCAGCTTTTACAGGGTGCATGAGCAGTTCTTC
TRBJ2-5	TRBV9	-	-	CASSGSSGETQYF	TGTGCCAGCAGCGGCAGCTCCGGAGAGACCCAGTACTTC
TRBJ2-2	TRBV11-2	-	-	CASSFRQGGYTGELFF	TGTGCCAGCAGCTTCAGGCAGGGTGGTTACACCGGGGAGCTGTTTTTT
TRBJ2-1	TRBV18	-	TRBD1	CASSPGTDRRHEQFF	TGTGCCAGCTCACCAGGGACAGACCGCCGCCATGAGCAGTTCTTC
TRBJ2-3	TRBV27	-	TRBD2	CASTLLAGEDTQYF	TGTGCCAGCACCCTACTAGCGGGAGAAGATACGCAGTATTTT
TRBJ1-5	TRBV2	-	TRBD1	CASRPDRDGNQPQHF	TGTGCCAGCAGACCCGACAGGGACGGCAATCAGCCCCAGCATTTT
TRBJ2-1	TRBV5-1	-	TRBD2	CASSSTSGGAVEQFF	TGCGCCAGCAGCTCCACTAGCGGGGGGGCCGTTGAGCAGTTCTTC
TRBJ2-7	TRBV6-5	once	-	CASSQNLYEQYF	TGTGCCAGCAGCCAAAACCTTTACGAGCAGTACTTC
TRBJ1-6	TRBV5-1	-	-	CASSLGQNNSPLHF	TGCGCCAGCAGCTTGGGACAGAATAATTCACCCCTCCACTTT
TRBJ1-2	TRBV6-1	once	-	CASSESRGPLGYTF	TGTGCCAGCAGTGAAAGCAGAGGGCCGTTGGGCTACACCTTC
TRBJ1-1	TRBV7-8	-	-	CASSMGLRGRDTEAFF	TGTGCCAGCAGCATGGGGCTCCGGGGGCGGGACACTGAAGCTTTCTTT
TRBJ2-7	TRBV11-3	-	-	CASSLGYGPQDEQYF	TGTGCCAGCAGCTTAGGGTACGGACCCCAGGACGAGCAGTACTTC
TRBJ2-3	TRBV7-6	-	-	CASSSSPPGDTQYF	TGTGCCAGCAGCTCCAGCCCCCCGGGAGATACGCAGTATTTT
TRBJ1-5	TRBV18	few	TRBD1	CASSPATRGTGNQPQHF	TGTGCCAGCTCACCGGCAACCCGGGGGACAGGCAATCAGCCCCAGCATTTT
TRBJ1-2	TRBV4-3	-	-	CASSPTGLYGYTF	TGCGCCAGCAGCCCTACAGGGCTGTATGGCTACACCTTC
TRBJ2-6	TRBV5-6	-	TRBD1	CASSLDRGRAGANVLTF	TGTGCCAGCAGCCTGGACAGGGGGCGAGCTGGGGCCAACGTCCTGACTTTC
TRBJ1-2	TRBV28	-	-	CASSPGDYGYTF	TGTGCCAGCAGTCCGGGGGATTATGGCTACACCTTC
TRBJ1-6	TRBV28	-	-	CAVKPAGWTPLHF	TGTGCCGTCAAGCCCGCAGGGTGGACACCCCTCCACTTT